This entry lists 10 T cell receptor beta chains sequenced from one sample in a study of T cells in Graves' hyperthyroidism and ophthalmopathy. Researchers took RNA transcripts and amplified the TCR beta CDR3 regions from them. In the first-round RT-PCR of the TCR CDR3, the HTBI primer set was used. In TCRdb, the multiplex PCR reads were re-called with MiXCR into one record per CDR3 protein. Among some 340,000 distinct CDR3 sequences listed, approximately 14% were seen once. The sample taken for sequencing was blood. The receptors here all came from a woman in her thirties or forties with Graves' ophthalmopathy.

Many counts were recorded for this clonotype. CDR3 coding DNA: TGTGCCAGCAGCTCGCTGCAGAGGGCGGGGGGCTACACCTTC. Protein sequence: CASSSLQRAGGYTF. The chain links TRBV7-8 to TRBJ1-2, with D unclear. V was pared by 4 bases and J by 8 bases, with 17 bases between. Germline V gene sequence: CDR1 SGHVS, CDR2 FQNEAQ. The CDR3 runs 14 residues.

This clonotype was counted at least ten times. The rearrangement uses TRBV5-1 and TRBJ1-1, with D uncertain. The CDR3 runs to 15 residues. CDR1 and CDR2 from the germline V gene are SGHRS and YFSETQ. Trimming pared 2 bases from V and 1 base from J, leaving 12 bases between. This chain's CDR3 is CASSFGDTSNTEAFF. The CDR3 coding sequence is TGCGCCAGCAGCTTCGGAGACACATCGAACACTGAAGCTTTCTTT.

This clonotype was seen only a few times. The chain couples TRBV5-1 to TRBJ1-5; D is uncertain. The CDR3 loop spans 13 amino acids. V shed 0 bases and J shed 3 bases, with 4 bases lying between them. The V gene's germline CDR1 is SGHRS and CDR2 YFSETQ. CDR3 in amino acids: CASSLGPNQPQHF. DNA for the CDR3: TGCGCCAGCAGCTTGGGGCCCAATCAGCCCCAGCATTTT.

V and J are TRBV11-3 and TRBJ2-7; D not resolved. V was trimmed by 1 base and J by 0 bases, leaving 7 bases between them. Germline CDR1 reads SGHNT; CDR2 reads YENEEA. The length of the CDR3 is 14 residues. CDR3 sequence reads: CASSLVLSSYEQYF. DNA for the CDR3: TGTGCCAGCAGCTTAGTCCTGAGCTCCTACGAGCAGTACTTC.

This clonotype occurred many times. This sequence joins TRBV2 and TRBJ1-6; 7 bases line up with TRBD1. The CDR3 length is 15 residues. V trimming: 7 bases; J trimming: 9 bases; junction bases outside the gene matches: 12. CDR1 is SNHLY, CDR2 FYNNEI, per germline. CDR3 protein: CASKTTTGEGSPLHF. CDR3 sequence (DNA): TGTGCCAGCAAGACTACTACAGGGGAGGGTTCACCCCTCCACTTT.

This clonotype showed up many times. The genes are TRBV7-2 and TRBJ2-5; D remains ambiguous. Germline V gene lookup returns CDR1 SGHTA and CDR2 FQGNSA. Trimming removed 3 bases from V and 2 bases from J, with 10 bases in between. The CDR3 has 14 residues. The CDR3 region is CASSFTAGQETQYF. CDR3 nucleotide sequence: TGTGCCAGCAGCTTTACTGCCGGGCAAGAGACCCAGTACTTC.

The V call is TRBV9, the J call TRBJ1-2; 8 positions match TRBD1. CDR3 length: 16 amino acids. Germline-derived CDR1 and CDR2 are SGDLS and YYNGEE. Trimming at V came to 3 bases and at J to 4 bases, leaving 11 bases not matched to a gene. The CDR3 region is CASSALRTGFLYGYTF. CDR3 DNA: TGTGCCAGCAGCGCCCTCAGGACAGGGTTTCTCTATGGCTACACCTTC.

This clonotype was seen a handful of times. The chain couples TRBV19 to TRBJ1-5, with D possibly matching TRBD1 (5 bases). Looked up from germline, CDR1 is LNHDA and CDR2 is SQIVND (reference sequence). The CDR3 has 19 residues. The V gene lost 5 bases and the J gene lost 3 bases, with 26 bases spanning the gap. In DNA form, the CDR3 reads TGTGCCAGTAGTTTTCTAGGGCCCCTTCGCAGGGAAGACAATCAGCCCCAGCATTTT. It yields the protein CASSFLGPLRREDNQPQHF.

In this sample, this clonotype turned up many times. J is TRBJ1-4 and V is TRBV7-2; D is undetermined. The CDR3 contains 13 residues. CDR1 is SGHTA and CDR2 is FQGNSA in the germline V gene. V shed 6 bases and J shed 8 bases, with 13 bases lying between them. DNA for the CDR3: TGTGCCAGCAGATTCAGGCGGGAAGAAAAACTGTTTTTT. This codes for CASRFRREEKLFF.

CDR3 amino acids: CATSASDREGQETQYF. As DNA, the CDR3 is TGTGCCACCAGTGCGTCCGACAGGGAAGGGCAAGAGACCCAGTACTTC. The rearrangement uses TRBV24-1 and TRBJ2-5; 7 positions match TRBD1. Germline trimming cut 5 bases from V and 2 bases from J; bases unmatched to any gene: 10. Germline assignment: CDR1 KGHDR and CDR2 SFDVKD. This CDR3 contains 16 residues.